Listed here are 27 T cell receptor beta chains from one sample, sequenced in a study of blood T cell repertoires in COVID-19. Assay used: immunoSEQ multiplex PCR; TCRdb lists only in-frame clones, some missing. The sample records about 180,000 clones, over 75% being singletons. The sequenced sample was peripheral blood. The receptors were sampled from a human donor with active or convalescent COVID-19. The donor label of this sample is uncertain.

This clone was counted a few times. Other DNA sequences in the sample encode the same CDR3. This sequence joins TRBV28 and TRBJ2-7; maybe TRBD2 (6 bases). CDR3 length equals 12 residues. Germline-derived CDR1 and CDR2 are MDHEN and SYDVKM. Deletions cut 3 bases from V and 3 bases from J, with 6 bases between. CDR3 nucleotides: TGTGCCAGCAGTTTGGGGGGCTACGAGCAGTACTTC. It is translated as CASSLGGYEQYF.

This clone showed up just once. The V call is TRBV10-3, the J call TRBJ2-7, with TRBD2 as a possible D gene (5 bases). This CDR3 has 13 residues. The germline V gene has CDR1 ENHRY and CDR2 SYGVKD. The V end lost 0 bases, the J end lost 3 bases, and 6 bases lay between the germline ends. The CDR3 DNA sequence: TGTGCCATCAGTGAGTCCGCGGGCTACGAGCAGTACTTC. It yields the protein CAISESAGYEQYF.

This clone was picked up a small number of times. CDR3 coding DNA: TGCGCCAGCAGACCGGAGGGGGCTGGCACCGGGGAGCTGTTTTTT. This gives the protein CASRPEGAGTGELFF. This chain uses TRBV10-1 with TRBJ2-2, with a tentative D call TRBD1 (7 bases). This CDR3 has 15 residues. Trimming removed 6 bases from V and 4 bases from J, with 15 bases in between. Germline CDR1 WNHNN, CDR2 SYGVQD (reference sequence).

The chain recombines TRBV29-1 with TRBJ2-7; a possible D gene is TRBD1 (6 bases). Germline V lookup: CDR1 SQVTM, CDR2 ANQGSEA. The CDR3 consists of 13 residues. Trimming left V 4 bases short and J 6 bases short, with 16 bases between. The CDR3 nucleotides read TGCAGCGTTGGTACCCTTACGACAGGCGAGCAGTACTTC. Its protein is CSVGTLTTGEQYF.

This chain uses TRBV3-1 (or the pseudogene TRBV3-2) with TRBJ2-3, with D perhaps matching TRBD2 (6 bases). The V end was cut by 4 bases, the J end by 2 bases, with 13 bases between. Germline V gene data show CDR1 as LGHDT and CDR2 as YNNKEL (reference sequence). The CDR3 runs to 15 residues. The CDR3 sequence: CASSPSGLPTDTQYF. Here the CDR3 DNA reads TGTGCCAGCAGCCCCTCGGGACTTCCCACAGATACGCAGTATTTT.

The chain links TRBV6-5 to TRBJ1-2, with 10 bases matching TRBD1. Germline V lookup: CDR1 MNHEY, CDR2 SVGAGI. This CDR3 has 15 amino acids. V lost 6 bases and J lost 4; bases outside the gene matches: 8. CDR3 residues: CASRRGTGDPYGYTF. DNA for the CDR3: TGTGCCAGCAGGAGGGGGACAGGGGACCCCTATGGCTACACCTTC.

CDR3 in DNA: TGTGCCAGCAGTAAAATCCGGGGGGCCCTCACAGATACGCAGTATTTT. It specifies CASSKIRGALTDTQYF. This chain uses TRBV27 with TRBJ2-3; tentatively, D is TRBD2 (7 bases). Trimming shortened V by 5 bases and J by 2 bases, and 17 bases separated the two germline ends. CDR1 and CDR2 (germline): MNHEY, SMNVEV (reference sequence). The CDR3 is made up of 16 amino acids.

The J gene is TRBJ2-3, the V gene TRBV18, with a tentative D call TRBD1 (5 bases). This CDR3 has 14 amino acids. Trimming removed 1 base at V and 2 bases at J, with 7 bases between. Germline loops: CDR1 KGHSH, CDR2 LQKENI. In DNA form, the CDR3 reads TGTGCCAGCTCACCACAGGGGTACACAGATACGCAGTATTTT. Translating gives CASSPQGYTDTQYF.

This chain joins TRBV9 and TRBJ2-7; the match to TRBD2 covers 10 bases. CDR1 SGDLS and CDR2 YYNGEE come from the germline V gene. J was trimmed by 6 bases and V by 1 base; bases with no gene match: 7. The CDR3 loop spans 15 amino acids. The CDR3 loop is CASSVRSSGSSEQYF. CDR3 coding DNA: TGTGCCAGCAGCGTACGATCTAGCGGGAGTTCCGAGCAGTACTTC.

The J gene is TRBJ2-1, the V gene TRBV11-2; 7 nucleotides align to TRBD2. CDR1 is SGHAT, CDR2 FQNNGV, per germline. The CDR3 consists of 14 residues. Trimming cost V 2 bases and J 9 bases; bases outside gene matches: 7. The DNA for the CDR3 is TGTGCCAGCAGCTTAACCCGGACTAGACCTGAGCAGTTCTTC. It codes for CASSLTRTRPEQFF. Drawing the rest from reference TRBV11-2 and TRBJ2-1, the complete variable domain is EAGVAQSPRYKIIEKRQSVAFWCNPISGHATLYWYQQILGQGPKLLIQFQNNGVVDDSQLPKDRFSAERLKGVDSTLKIQPAKLEDSAVYLCASSLTRTRPEQFFGPGTRLTVL.

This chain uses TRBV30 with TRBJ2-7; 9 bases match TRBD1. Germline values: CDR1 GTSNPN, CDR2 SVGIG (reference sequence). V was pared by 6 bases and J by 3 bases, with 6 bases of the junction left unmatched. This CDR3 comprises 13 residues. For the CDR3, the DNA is TGTGCCTGCTCCGGGACAGGGATCTACGAGCAGTACTTC. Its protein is CACSGTGIYEQYF.

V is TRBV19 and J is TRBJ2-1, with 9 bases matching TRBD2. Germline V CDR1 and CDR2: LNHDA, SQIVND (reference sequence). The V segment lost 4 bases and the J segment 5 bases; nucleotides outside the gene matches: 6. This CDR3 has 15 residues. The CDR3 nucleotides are TGTGCCAGTAGTAAAGGGCTAGCGGGGAACAATGAGCAGTTCTTC. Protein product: CASSKGLAGNNEQFF.

The CDR3 spells CASSRVPGSYTIYF. For the CDR3, the DNA is TGCGCCAGCAGCCGTGTCCCGGGAAGTTACACCATATATTTT. The chain employs TRBV4-3 and TRBJ1-3, with no clear D. The CDR3 covers 14 residues. Germline V gene sequence: CDR1 LGHNA, CDR2 YSLEER. Trimming took 4 bases from V and 8 from J, leaving 15 bases between them.

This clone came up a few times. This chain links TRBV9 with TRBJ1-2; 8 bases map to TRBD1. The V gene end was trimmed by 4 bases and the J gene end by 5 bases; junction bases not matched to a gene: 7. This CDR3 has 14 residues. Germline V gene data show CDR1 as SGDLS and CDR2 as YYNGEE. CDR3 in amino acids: CASSLGTGGYGYTF. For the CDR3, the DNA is TGTGCCAGCAGCCTCGGGACAGGCGGGTATGGCTACACCTTC.

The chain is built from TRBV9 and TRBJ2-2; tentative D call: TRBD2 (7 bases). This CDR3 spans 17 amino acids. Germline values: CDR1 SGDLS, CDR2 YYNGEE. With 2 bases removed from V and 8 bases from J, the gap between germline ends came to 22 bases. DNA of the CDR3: TGTGCCAGCAGCGTCCGTGGGGGCGGGAGCCCACGAGGGGAGCTGTTTTTT. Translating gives CASSVRGGGSPRGELFF.

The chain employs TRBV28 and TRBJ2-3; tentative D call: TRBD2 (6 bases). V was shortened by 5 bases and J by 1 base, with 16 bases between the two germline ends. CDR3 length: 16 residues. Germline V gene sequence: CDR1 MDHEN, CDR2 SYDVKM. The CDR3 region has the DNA TGTGCCAGCAGTGACATTGGGGAGGCGGGCACAGATACGCAGTATTTT. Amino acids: CASSDIGEAGTDTQYF.

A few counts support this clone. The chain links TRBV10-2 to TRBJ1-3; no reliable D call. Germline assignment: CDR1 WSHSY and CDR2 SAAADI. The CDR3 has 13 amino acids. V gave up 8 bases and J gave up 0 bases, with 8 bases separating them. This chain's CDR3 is CASPKSSGNTIYF. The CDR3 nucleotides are TGCGCCAGCCCCAAGAGCTCTGGAAACACCATATATTTT.

The CDR3 loop reads CASSDLGGVNTGELFF. Here the CDR3 DNA reads TGTGCCAGCAGCGACCTCGGCGGGGTCAACACCGGGGAGCTGTTTTTT. This chain links TRBV2 with TRBJ2-2; tentative D call: TRBD2 (6 bases). CDR1 and CDR2 from the germline V gene are SNHLY and FYNNEI. Trimming took off 6 bases at V and 2 bases at J, with 16 bases between the two ends. The CDR3 extends over 16 amino acids.

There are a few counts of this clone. CDR3 residues: CASSEGSYRAEAFF. The DNA for the CDR3 is TGTGCCAGCAGTGAAGGCAGCTACAGGGCTGAAGCTTTCTTT. The V gene is TRBV25-1, the J gene TRBJ1-1; D perhaps matches TRBD1 (6 bases). The CDR3 spans 14 residues. Trimming shortened V by 2 bases and J by 6 bases, and 13 bases separated the two germline ends. Germline loops: CDR1 MGHDK, CDR2 SYGVNS.

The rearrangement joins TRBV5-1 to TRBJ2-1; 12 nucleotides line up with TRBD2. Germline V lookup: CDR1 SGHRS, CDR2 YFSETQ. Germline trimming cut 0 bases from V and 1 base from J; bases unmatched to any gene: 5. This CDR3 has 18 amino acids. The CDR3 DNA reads TGCGCCAGCAGCTTGGGGACTAGCGGGAAAGGGTCCTACAATGAGCAGTTCTTC. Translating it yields CASSLGTSGKGSYNEQFF.

CDR3 amino acids: CASSPWTGRTDTQYF. For the CDR3, the DNA is TGTGCCAGCAGCCCCTGGACAGGGCGCACAGATACGCAGTATTTT. The chain has TRBV5-4 and TRBJ2-3; 8 bases are a match to TRBD1. CDR3 size: 15 residues. Germline CDR1 reads SGHNT; CDR2 reads YYREEE (reference sequence). The junction had 5 bases not matched to a gene; V was cut back by 4 bases and J by 1 base.

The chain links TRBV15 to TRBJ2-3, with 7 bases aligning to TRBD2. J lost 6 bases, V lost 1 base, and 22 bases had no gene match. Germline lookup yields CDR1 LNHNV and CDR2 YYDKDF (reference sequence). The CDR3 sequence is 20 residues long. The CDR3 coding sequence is TGTGCCACCAGCAGAGGTGGGGCCTTTTTACGAGCGGGAAAGGCGGATACGCAGTATTTT. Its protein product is CATSRGGAFLRAGKADTQYF.

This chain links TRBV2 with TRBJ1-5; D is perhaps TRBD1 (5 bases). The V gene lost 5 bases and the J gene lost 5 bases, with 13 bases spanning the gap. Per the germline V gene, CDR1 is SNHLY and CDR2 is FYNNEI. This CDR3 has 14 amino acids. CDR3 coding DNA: TGTGCCAGCAGTATCCAGGGTGCCGATCAGCCCCAGCATTTT. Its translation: CASSIQGADQPQHF. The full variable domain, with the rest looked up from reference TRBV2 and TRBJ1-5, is EPEVTQTPSHQVTQMGQEVILRCVPISNHLYFYWYRQILGQKVEFLVSFYNNEISEKSEIFDDQFSVERPDGSNFTLKIRSTKLEDSAMYFCASSIQGADQPQHFGDGTRLSIL.

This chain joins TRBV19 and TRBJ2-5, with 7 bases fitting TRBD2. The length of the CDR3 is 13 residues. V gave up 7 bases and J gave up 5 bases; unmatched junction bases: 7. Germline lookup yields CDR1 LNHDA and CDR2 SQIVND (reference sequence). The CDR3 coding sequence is TGTGCCAGTACCGACTGGGGGGGGGAGACCCAGTACTTC. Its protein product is CASTDWGGETQYF.

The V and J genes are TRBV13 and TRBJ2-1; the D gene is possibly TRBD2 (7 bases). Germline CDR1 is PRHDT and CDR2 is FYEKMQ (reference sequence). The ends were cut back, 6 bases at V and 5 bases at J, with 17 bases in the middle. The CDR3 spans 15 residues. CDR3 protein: CASRSRGAPNNEQFF. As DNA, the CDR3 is TGTGCCAGCAGGAGTCGGGGGGCACCTAACAATGAGCAGTTCTTC.

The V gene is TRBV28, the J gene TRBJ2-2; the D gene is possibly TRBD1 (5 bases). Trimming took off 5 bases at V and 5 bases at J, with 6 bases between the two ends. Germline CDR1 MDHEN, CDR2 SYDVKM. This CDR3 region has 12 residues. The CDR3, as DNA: TGTGCCAGCAGTCAGGGAACCGGGGAGCTGTTTTTT. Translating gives CASSQGTGELFF.

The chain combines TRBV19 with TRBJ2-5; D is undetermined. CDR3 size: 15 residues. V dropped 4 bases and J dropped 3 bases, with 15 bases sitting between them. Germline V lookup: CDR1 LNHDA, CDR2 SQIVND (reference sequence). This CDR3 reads CASSNLGRNEETQYF. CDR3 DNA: TGTGCCAGTAGTAACCTGGGCCGAAATGAAGAGACCCAGTACTTC.